The present TCR beta chain was sequenced within a study of PD-1 blockade in mismatch repair-deficient tumors. On the study more broadly: All were previously treated, progressing patients with 12 mismatch repair-deficient cancer types. Study-wide findings and caveats: Tumor-resident clones, often absent from pretreatment blood, expanded after pembrolizumab and then contracted.

Points on this clone: Antigen: not known.

The TCR-sequenced patients were a few responders to pembrolizumab. This CDR3 comprises 12 residues. Germline-derived CDR1 and CDR2 are PRHDT and FYEKMQ (reference sequence). V dropped 3 bases and J dropped 6 bases, with 8 bases sitting between them. Method: immunoSEQ multiplex PCR; TCRdb's copy keeps in-frame clones and lacks some. The profile shows 15,000 to 25,000 clones, roughly 82% of them singletons. Here the sequenced sample was PBMCs, taken 52 weeks after starting pembrolizumab. The receptor comes from an adult with mismatch repair-deficient cancer. This sequence joins TRBV13 and TRBJ2-5, with D uncertain. CDR3 protein: CASSLPRQTQYF. The DNA of the CDR3 is TGTGCCAGCAGCTTGCCTAGGCAGACCCAGTACTTC.